The T cell receptor (beta chain) described here comes from a study of PD-1 blockade in classical Hodgkin lymphoma. Whole-study findings and limits: At baseline, newly diagnosed patients reportedly showed less TCR diversity than healthy donors. Newly diagnosed and completely responding patients shared comparable baseline diversity.

CDR3 length equals 16 residues. The germline V gene has CDR1 SGHTA and CDR2 FQGNSA. V was clipped by 0 bases and J by 0 bases, with 8 bases between them. Documented time point: cycle 4 day 1 (C4D1), after less than 7 weeks of nivolumab. Each patient experienced a relapse that followed autologous stem cell transplantation, and brentuximab vedotin exposure varied. To note about this clone: Its antigen remains unknown.

Libraries were prepared by immunoSEQ multiplex PCR; TCRdb keeps only in-frame clonotypes and omits some of them. The sample records more than 95,000 clones, roughly 90% being singletons. Sequencing used peripheral blood mononuclear cells (PBMCs), obtained before the fourth cycle of nivolumab. V usage is TRBV7-2 and J usage is TRBJ1-4; D unresolved. This TCR derives from a human donor with classical Hodgkin lymphoma. The CDR3 DNA is TGTGCCAGCAGCTTAGCGTCGACCGCAACTAATGAAAAACTGTTTTTT. Amino acid sequence: CASSLASTATNEKLFF.